This T cell receptor (beta chain) was recovered during a study of beta chain features in type 1 diabetes. V lost 7 bases to trimming and J lost 5 bases, with 17 bases between them. The germline gives CDR1 SQVTM, CDR2 ANQGSEA. The CDR3 spans 13 residues. Of the isolated RNA, all was reverse transcribed, and so the sequenced material was expressed TCRB transcripts. Produced via immunoSEQ multiplex PCR; TCRdb's table is partial and in-frame only. The sample has about 620,000 clones, roughly a sixth seen once. This clonotype originated in a young man in good health. This chain connects TRBV29-1 to TRBJ2-5; possibly TRBD2 for D (6 bases). The sequenced sample was naive CD4+ T cells from blood. DNA of the CDR3: TGCAGCGCCCGCCCGGGGGTCCGGGAGACCCAGTACTTC. Translated: CSARPGVRETQYF.